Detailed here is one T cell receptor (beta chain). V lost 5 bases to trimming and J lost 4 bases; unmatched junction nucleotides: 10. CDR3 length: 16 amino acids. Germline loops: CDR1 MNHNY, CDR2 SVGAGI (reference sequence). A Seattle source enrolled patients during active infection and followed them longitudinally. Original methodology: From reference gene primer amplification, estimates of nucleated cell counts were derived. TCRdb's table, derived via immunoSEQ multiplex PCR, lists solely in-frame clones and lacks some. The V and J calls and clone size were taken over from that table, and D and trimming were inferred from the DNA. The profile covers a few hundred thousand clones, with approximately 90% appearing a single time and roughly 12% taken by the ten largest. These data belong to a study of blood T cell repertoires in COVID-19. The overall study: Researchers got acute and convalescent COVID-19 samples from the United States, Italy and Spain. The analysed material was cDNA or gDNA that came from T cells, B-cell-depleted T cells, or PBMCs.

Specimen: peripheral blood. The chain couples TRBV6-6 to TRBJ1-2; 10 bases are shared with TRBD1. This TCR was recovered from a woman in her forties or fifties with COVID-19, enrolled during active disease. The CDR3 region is CASSRATGQGSYGYTF. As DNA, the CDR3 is TGTGCCAGCAGTCGGGCGACGGGACAGGGGAGCTATGGCTACACCTTC.